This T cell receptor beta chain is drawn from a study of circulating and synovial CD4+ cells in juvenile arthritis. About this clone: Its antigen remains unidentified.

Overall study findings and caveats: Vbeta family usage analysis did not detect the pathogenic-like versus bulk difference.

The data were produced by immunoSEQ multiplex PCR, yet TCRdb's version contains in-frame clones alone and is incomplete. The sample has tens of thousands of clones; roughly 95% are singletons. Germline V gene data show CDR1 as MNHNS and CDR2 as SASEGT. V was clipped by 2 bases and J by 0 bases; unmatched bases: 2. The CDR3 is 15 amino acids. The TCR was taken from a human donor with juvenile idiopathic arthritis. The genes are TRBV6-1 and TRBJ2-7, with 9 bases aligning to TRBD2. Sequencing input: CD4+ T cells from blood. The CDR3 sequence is CASSELAGSSYEQYF. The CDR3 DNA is TGTGCCAGCAGTGAACTAGCGGGGAGCTCCTACGAGCAGTACTTC.